This paragraph reports one T cell receptor (beta chain). Its antigen is currently not known. Per-nucleotide qualities are absent, and no much larger clonotype sits a single base away. The germline V gene yields LGHNA for CDR1 and YNFKEQ for CDR2. V was cut back by 1 base and J by 0 bases, leaving a gap of 16 bases between them. Including the terminal cysteine and phenylalanine, the CDR3 comprises 17 residues. The entry retains the CDR3 DNA only, 51 bases that are in frame from base 1. The goal of deep resolution MiSeq sequencing was a depth between 1 in 1 million and 1 in 200,000 T cells, and coverage averaged 10x per clonotype. TCR beta libraries were generated with the immunoSEQ hsTCRB Kit. Per the source publication's procedure: The data were analyzed with ImmunoSEQ Analyzer and ImmunoSEQ Data Assistant, and V, D and J gene assignments followed IMGT definitions. Clonality was computed as one minus normalized Shannon entropy of productive rearrangement frequencies, ranging from 0 to 1. Public clonotype analysis was restricted to overrepresented clonotypes comprising at least 0.05% of each patient's repertoire. Fewer than 15 repertoires from age-matched healthy donors, obtained from immuneACCESS, served as clonality controls. The table was pulled from immuneACCESS by TCRdb, which kept in-frame rearrangements only. Such tables lose some clones; where checked, under half of the loss comes from unresolved V genes, and the rest has no known cause. From that table come the V and J calls and clone size; the DNA was used to work out D and trimming. This sample has around 310,000 clones in its table, and more than 65% of those were observed once. 5% to 7% of the sample goes to the ten largest clones.

For TCR beta library preparation, 1.5 to 2.5 micrograms of genomic DNA was extracted from cryopreserved PBMCs. Longitudinal blood samples from CLL patients on ibrutinib monotherapy underwent high-throughput TCR beta sequencing. The patients were enrolled in a single-center, open-label phase 2 trial of ibrutinib monotherapy. These data come from a study of cytotoxic CD8 clonotypes in ibrutinib-treated CLL (dated by TCRdb to 2020 to 2022). For the wider study: The cohort had eleven to twelve relapsed/refractory and some 15 treatment-naive patients; approximately 18 were IGHV unmutated. Cryopreserved peripheral blood mononuclear cells were collected at three points: before therapy, at response, and at either sustained remission or disease progression. Response samples were obtained after a median of around eleven months of treatment, with a range of about 6 to 36 months. On average, each sample yielded around 230,000 productive templates and about 95,000 productive rearrangements. Longitudinal samples were available for about 30% of the 86 trial participants. Responses were partial in approximately 24 patients and complete in 2; after median approximately 66 months follow-up, some 14 stayed in remission and about 12 progressed. The investigation overall reported the following: An increase in clonality was observed at ibrutinib response, with clonality remaining stable during sustained remission and falling back toward baseline at progression. Baseline clonality exceeded that of age-matched healthy donors and correlated strongly with circulating CD8+ T-cell counts. Public clonotypes were found to be uncommon and were observed to contract or remain stable during treatment; the increase in clonality was shown to reflect expansion of private clonotypes at ibrutinib response. Sustained-remission and progressing patients did not have matched sampling times, and lymph node repertoires were not examined.

The sequence came from a human donor with chronic lymphocytic leukemia. The V gene is TRBV4-2 and the J gene is TRBJ2-7, with TRBD2 as a weak D call on 5 bases. The sequenced sample was PBMCs, obtained before ibrutinib treatment. This receptor has the CDR3 CASSQGLGELNSYEQYF. The nucleotides read TGTGCCAGCAGCCAAGGACTCGGGGAGCTAAACTCCTACGAGCAGTACTTC.